Presented here are 22 T cell receptor beta chains from one specimen sequenced in a study of T cells expressing NK-cell markers. TCRdb reprocessed the 5' RACE reads, keeping one entry per CDR3 protein, no DNA. This table lists approximately 150,000 distinct CDR3 sequences. Sequenced input: blood T cells: a sorted CD56 or NKG2C T cell subset, CD4+ or CD8+ T cells, or bulk PBMC T cells (not recorded which). Every receptor here comes from a man younger than 35 in good health.

CDR3 loop: CASSSSDSPLHF. V gene TRBV5-1 combines with J gene TRBJ1-6. The CDR3 is 12 residues long. Germline V lookup: CDR1 SGHRS, CDR2 YFSETQ.

The V call is TRBV5-1, the J call TRBJ2-7; without DNA, the TCRdb call of TRBD1 cannot be checked. CDR1 is SGHRS and CDR2 is YFSETQ in the germline V gene. This CDR3 has 15 amino acids. The CDR3 spells CASSPSDRGLYEQYF.

The rearrangement links TRBV10-1 to TRBJ1-2. The CDR3 loop spans 15 amino acids. Germline CDR1 reads WNHNN; CDR2 reads SYGVQD (reference sequence). The CDR3 sequence is CASSESWQEPSGYTF.

V gene TRBV6-2 or TRBV6-3 combines with J gene TRBJ2-1. This CDR3 region has 14 residues. CDR1 MNHEY and CDR2 SVGEGT come from the germline V gene. The CDR3 reads CASSPTDGYNEQFF.

The chain links TRBV6-5 to TRBJ1-5; TCRdb gives TRBD1 as the D gene, but with no DNA this cannot be confirmed. Germline assignment: CDR1 MNHEY and CDR2 SVGAGI. The CDR3 runs 14 residues. The CDR3 loop reads CASSYRGGVQPQHF.

This rearrangement joins TRBV12-3 or TRBV12-4 to TRBJ1-5; the TCRdb D gene call, TRBD1, has no DNA to confirm it. This CDR3 comprises 14 residues. The CDR3 protein is CASSTQGAYQPQHF.

The chain carries TRBV14 and TRBJ2-7; TCRdb lists TRBD2, though no DNA is available to test this call. The CDR3 runs 13 residues. CDR1 and CDR2 (germline): SGHDN, FVKESK. CDR3 region: CASSHGLAYEQYF.

CDR3 loop: CASSSTGTSGRANEQFF. The chain uses TRBV11-1 and TRBJ2-1; TCRdb names TRBD2, which stays unverified in the absence of DNA. CDR3 size: 17 residues. Germline V lookup: CDR1 SGHAT, CDR2 FQDESV (reference sequence). The full variable domain, in which reference TRBV11-1 and TRBJ2-1 provide the parts outside the CDR3, is EAEVAQSPRYKITEKSQAVAFWCDPISGHATLYWYRQILGQGPELLVQFQDESVVDDSQLPKDRFSAERLKGVDSTLKIQPAELGDSAMYLCASSSTGTSGRANEQFFGPGTRLTVL.

This chain connects TRBV7-9 to TRBJ1-3. Germline loops: CDR1 SEHNR, CDR2 FQNEAQ (reference sequence). The CDR3 totals 16 residues. The CDR3 sequence is CASSFPTKEGGNTIYF.

The CDR3 here is CASSLSVRAEGFNQPQHF. This chain connects TRBV12-3 or TRBV12-4 to TRBJ1-5. CDR3 length equals 18 residues.

This chain connects TRBV20-1 to TRBJ2-3. Germline assignment: CDR1 DFQATT and CDR2 SNEGSKA (reference sequence). The CDR3 extends over 15 amino acids. The CDR3 is CSARDLLAGVDTQYF.

This chain links TRBV13 with TRBJ2-1; TCRdb lists TRBD2, though no DNA is available to test this call. From germline, CDR1 is PRHDT and CDR2 FYEKMQ (reference sequence). This CDR3 has 16 amino acids. The CDR3 loop reads CASSIQGTSGYNEQFF.

The chain recombines TRBV27 with TRBJ1-2. This CDR3 is built from 12 residues. From germline, CDR1 is MNHEY and CDR2 SMNVEV (reference sequence). The CDR3 spells CASSPLLGGYTF.

CDR3 sequence reads: CASSSDRGDGEKLFF. The chain links TRBV7-9 to TRBJ1-4; TCRdb's assignment of TRBD1 cannot be checked, as there is no DNA. This CDR3 comprises 15 residues. Germline V gene lookup returns CDR1 SEHNR and CDR2 FQNEAQ (reference sequence).

The rearrangement joins TRBV20-1 to TRBJ2-3; the D call from TCRdb, TRBD2, cannot be confirmed without DNA. CDR3 size: 15 residues. Germline V gene data show CDR1 as DFQATT and CDR2 as SNEGSKA (reference sequence). The CDR3 sequence is CSAREDRALTDTQYF.

The chain employs TRBV15 and TRBJ2-3; the TCRdb call, TRBD1, lacks DNA for checking. The CDR3 consists of 13 residues. Per the germline V gene, CDR1 is LNHNV and CDR2 is YYDKDF (reference sequence). This CDR3 reads CATSRAKDREAYF.

J is TRBJ2-7 and V is TRBV5-1; the D call of TRBD2 rests on TCRdb alone, since no DNA is present to check it. Looked up from germline, CDR1 is SGHRS and CDR2 is YFSETQ. CDR3 length equals 15 residues. The CDR3 is CASSGILAASYEQYF. The full variable domain, completed using reference TRBV5-1 and TRBJ2-7, is KAGVTQTPRYLIKTRGQQVTLSCSPISGHRSVSWYQQTPGQGLQFLFEYFSETQRNKGNFPGRFSGRQFSNSRSEMNVSTLELGDSALYLCASSGILAASYEQYFGPGTRLTVT.

The CDR3 reads CASSFQGGTGELFF. The chain links TRBV12-3 or TRBV12-4 to TRBJ2-2; absent DNA, TCRdb's TRBD1 call cannot be checked. CDR3 length: 14 residues.

The chain joins TRBV30 to TRBJ1-2; the TCRdb call, TRBD1, lacks DNA for checking. CDR1 and CDR2 (germline): GTSNPN, SVGIG (reference sequence). The CDR3 extends over 15 amino acids. CDR3 region: CALELYRQGGYGYTF.

The chain employs TRBV7-9 and TRBJ2-7; TCRdb reports TRBD1, a call that lacks DNA to check it against. CDR3 length: 14 residues. Germline CDR1 and CDR2: SEHNR and FQNEAQ (reference sequence). CDR3 sequence reads: CASSLSDRDNEQYF.

The chain recombines TRBV25-1 with TRBJ2-1; checking the TCRdb D call of TRBD2 is not possible without DNA. CDR1 is MGHDK and CDR2 is SYGVNS in the germline V gene. The CDR3 runs 16 residues. CDR3 sequence: CASSEPGLAGGNEQFF.

The chain links TRBV11-2 to TRBJ1-4; TCRdb selects TRBD1, and the lack of DNA leaves this call unchecked. CDR1 and CDR2 (germline): SGHAT, FQNNGV. The CDR3 extends over 16 amino acids. CDR3 sequence: CASSGQGWEVNEKLFF.